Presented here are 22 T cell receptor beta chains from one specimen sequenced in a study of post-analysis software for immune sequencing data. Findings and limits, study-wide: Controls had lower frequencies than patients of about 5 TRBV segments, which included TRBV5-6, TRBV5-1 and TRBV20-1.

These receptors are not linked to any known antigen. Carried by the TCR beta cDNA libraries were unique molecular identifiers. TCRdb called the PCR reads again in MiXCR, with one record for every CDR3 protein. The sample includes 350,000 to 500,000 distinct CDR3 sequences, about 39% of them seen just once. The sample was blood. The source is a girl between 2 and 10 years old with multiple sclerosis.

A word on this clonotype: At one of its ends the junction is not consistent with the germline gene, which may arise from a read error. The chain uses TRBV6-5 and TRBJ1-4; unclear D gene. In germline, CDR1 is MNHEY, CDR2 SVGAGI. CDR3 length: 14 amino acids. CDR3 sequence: CACSKTTTNEKLFF. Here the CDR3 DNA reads TGTGCCTGCAGTAAGACAACAACTAATGAAAAACTGTTTTTT.

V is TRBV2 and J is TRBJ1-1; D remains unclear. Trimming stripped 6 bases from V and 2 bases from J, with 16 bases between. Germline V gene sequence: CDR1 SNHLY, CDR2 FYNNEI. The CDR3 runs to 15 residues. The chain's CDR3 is CASSLPFSANTEAFF. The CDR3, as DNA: TGTGCCAGCAGCCTCCCCTTCTCCGCAAACACTGAAGCTTTCTTT.

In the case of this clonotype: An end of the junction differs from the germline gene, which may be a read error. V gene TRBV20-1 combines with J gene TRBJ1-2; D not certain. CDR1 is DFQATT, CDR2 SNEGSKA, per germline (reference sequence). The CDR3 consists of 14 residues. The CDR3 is CSARDRWPDYDYTF. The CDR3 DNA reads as TGCAGTGCTAGAGACAGGTGGCCGGACTATGACTACACCTTC.

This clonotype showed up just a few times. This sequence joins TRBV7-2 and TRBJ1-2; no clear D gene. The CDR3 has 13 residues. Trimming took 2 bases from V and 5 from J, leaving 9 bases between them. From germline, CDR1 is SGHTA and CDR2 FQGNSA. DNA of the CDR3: TGTGCCAGCAGCTTAAGGGATCCGTATGGCTACACCTTC. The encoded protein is CASSLRDPYGYTF.

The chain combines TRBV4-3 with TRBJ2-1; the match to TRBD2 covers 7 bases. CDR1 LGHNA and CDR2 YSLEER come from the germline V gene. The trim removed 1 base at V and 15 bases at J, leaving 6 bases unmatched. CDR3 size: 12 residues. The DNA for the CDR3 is TGCGCCAGCAGCCAAGTGGTGGGAGGGTTGTTCTTC. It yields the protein CASSQVVGGLFF.

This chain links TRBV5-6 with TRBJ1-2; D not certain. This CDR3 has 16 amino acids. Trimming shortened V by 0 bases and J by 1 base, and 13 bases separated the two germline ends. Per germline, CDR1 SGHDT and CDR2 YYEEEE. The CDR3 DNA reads TGTGCCAGCAGCTTGGATCCGGGAGTCCTTAACTATGGCTACACCTTC. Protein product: CASSLDPGVLNYGYTF.

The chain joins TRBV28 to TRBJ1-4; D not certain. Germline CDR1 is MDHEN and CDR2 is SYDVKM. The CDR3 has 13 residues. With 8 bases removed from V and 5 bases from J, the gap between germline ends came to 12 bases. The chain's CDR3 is CASRRTFNEKLFF. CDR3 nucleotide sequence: TGTGCCAGCCGGCGCACTTTCAATGAAAAACTGTTTTTT. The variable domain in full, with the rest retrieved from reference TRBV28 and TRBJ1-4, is DVKVTQSSRYLVKRTGEKVFLECVQDMDHENMFWYRQDPGLGLRLIYFSYDVKMKEKGDIPEGYSVSREKKERFSLILESASTNQTSMYLCASRRTFNEKLFFGSGTQLSVL.

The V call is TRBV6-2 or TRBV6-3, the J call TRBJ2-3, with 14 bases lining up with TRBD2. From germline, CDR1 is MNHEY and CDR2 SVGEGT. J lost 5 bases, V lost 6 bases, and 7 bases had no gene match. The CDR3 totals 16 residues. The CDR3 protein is CASSTGLAGVEDTQYF. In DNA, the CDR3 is TGTGCCAGCAGCACGGGACTAGCGGGAGTGGAAGATACGCAGTATTTT.

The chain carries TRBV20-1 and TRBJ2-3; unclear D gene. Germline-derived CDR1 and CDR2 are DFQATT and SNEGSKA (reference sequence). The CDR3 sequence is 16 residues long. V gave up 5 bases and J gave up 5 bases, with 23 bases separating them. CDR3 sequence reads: CSADSDRLHLEDTQYF. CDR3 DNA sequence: TGCAGTGCTGACTCGGATAGACTGCACTTGGAAGATACGCAGTATTTT.

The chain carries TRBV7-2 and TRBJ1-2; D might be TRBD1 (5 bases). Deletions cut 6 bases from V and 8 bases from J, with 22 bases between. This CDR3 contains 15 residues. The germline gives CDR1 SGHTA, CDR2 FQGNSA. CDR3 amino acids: CASSPVGDGGRGYTF. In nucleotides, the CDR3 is TGTGCCAGCAGTCCCGTGGGTGACGGGGGTCGGGGCTACACCTTC.

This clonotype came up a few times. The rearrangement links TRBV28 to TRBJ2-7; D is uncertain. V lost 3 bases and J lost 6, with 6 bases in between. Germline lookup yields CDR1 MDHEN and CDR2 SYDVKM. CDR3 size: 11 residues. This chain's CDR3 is CASSFLREQYF. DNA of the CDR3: TGTGCCAGCAGTTTCCTGCGCGAGCAGTACTTC.

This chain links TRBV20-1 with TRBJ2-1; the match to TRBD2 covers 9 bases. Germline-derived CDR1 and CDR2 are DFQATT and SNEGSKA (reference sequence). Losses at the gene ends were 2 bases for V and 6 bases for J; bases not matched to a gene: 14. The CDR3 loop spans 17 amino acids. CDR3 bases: TGCAGTGCTAGACAAGAAGTGGGACTAGCAACCCTCAATGAGCAGTTCTTC. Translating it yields CSARQEVGLATLNEQFF.

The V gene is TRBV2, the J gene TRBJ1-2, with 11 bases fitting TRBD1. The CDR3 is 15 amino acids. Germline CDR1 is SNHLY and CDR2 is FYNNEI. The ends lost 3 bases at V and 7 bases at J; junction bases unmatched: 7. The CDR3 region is CASSDRTGGFGGYTF. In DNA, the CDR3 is TGTGCCAGCAGTGACCGGACAGGGGGCTTTGGTGGCTACACCTTC.

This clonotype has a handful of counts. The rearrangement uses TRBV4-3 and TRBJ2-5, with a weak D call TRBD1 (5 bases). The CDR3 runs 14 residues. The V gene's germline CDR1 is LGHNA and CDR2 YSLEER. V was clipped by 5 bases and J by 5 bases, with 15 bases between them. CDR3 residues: CASSKGQGTETQYF. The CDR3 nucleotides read TGCGCCAGCAGCAAAGGGCAGGGTACGGAGACCCAGTACTTC.

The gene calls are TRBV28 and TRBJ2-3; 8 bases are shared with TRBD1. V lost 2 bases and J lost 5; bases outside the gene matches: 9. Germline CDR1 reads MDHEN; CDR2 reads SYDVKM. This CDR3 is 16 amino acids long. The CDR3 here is CASSLAQGANVDTQYF. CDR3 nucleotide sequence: TGTGCCAGCAGTTTAGCCCAGGGGGCGAACGTAGATACGCAGTATTTT.

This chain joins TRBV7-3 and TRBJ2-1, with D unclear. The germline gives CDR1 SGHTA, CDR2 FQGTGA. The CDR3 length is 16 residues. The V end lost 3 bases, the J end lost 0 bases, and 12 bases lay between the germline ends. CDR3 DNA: TGTGCCAGCAGCTTCGGACCCTCAAGCTCCTACAATGAGCAGTTCTTC. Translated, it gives CASSFGPSSSYNEQFF. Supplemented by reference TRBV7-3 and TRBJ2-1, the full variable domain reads GAGVSQTPSNKVTEKGKYVELRCDPISGHTALYWYRQSLGQGPEFLIYFQGTGAADDSGLPNDRFFAVRPEGSVSTLKIQRTERGDSAVYLCASSFGPSSSYNEQFFGPGTRLTVL.

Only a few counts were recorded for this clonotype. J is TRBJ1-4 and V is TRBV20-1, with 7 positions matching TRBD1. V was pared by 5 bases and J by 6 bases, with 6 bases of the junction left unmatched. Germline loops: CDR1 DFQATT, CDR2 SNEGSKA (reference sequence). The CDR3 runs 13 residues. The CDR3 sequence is CSAPTGKDEKLFF. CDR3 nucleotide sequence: TGCAGTGCTCCGACAGGGAAGGATGAAAAACTGTTTTTT.

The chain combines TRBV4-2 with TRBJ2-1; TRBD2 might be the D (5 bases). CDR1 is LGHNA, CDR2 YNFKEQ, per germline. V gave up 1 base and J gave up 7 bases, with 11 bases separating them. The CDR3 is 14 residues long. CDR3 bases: TGTGCCAGCAGCCAAGGGCACGGGAATAATGAGCAGTTCTTC. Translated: CASSQGHGNNEQFF.

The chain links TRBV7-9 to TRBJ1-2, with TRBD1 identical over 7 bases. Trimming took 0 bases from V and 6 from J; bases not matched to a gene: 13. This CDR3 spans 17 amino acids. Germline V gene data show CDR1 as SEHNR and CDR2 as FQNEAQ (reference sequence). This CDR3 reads CASSLAPTGSRYDGYTF. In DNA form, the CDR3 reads TGTGCCAGCAGCTTAGCCCCGACAGGGTCGCGGTACGATGGCTACACCTTC.

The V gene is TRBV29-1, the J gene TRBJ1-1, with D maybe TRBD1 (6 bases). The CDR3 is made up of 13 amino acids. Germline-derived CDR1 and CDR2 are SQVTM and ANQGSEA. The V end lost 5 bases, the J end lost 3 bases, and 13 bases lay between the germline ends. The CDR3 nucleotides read TGCAGCGTTTGTATCGGACAGTACACTGAAGCTTTCTTT. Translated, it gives CSVCIGQYTEAFF.

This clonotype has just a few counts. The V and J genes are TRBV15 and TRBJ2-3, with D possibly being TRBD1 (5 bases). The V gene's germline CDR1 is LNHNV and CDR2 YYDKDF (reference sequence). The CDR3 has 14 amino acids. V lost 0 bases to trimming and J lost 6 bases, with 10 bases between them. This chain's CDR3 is CATSRDSGWDTQYF. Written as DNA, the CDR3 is TGTGCCACCAGCAGAGATTCAGGGTGGGATACGCAGTATTTT.

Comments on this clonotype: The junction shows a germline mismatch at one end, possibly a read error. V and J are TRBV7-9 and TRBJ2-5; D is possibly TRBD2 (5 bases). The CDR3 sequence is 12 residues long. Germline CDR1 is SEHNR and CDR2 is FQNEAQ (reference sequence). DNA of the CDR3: TGTGCCGGCAGCTTAGCGCCGGGATCCCAGTACTTC. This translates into CAGSLAPGSQYF. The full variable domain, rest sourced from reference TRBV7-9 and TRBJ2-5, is DTGVSQNPRHKITKRGQNVTFRCDPISEHNRLYWYRQTLGQGPEFLTYFQNEAQLEKSRLLSDRFSAERPKGSFSTLEIQRTEQGDSAMYLCAGSLAPGSQYFGPGTRLLVL.